This TCR beta chain was obtained from a study of T cells after yellow fever vaccination. At the level of the study: Libraries from low-cell-number fractions were prepared with the SMART-Seq v4 Ultra Low Input RNA kit.

TCRdb used MiXCR to reprocess the 5' RACE reads, holding one entry per CDR3 protein. The sample lists under 300,000 distinct CDR3 sequences, 6.9% occurring once. Study conclusions and caveats: Most primary-vaccination clones reappeared after the booster (about 97% CD4, roughly 88% CD8).

This clonotype was detected only a few times. Its antigen is unknown. Looked up from germline, CDR1 is DFQATT and CDR2 is SNEGSKA (reference sequence). J lost 4 bases, V lost 1 base, and 9 bases had no gene match. The CDR3 covers 15 residues. The chain couples TRBV20-1 to TRBJ1-1; 7 nucleotides line up with TRBD1. This TCR was recovered from a man aged 30 to 45 who received the YFV17D yellow fever vaccine. Sequences were derived from CD4+ T cells sorted from PBMCs, sampled 15 days after the yellow fever booster vaccination. The chain's CDR3 is CSARATGNWGTEAFF. The CDR3 DNA follows: TGCAGTGCTAGAGCGACAGGGAATTGGGGCACTGAAGCTTTCTTT.